This record covers a single TCR beta chain. Antigen unknown. This sample was included in a study of Ad26.COV2.S vaccination and SARS-CoV-2 variants. Study-wide results and caveats: Individuals receiving vaccine had higher spike-specific TCR breadth than placebo recipients did. Responses of spike-specific T cells (both CD8+ and CD4+) reportedly showed substantial breadth after vaccination.

Sequenced by immunoSEQ multiplex PCR; TCRdb stores in-frame clones only, minus some. This sample has more than 85,000 clones, with about 78% found just once. V lost 7 bases and J 7 bases, leaving 17 bases between the germline ends. CDR3 size: 13 residues. The germline V gene encodes CDR1 SGHAT and CDR2 FQNNGV. The chain joins TRBV11-2 to TRBJ2-7; no definite D call. This receptor was identified in a human donor who had recovered from COVID-19. Sequencing used peripheral blood, obtained after recovery from COVID-19. The CDR3 region is CASNWGTVGEQYF. CDR3 bases: TGTGCCAGCAACTGGGGAACGGTGGGAGAGCAGTACTTC.